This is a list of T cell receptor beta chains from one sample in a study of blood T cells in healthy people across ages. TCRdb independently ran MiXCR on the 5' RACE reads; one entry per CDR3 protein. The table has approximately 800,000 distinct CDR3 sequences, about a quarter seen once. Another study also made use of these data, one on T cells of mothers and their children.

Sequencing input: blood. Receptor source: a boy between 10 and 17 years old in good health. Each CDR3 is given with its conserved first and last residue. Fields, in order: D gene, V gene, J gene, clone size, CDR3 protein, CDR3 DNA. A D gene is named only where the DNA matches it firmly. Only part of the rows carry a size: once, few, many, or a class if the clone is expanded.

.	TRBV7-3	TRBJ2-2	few	CASRLQSGSGELFF	TGTGCCAGCAGGTTACAATCAGGCTCCGGGGAGCTGTTTTTT
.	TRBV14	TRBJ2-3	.	CASSSGRVRRPDTQYF	TGTGCCAGCAGCTCTGGCAGGGTCCGCCGTCCAGATACGCAGTATTTT
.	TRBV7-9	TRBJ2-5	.	CAGSLTKGFQETQYF	TGTGCCGGCAGCTTAACGAAGGGGTTTCAAGAGACCCAGTACTTC
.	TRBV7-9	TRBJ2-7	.	CASSIGQYEQYF	TGTGCCAGCAGCATAGGACAGTACGAGCAGTACTTC
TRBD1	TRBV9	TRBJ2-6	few	CASSAQTGGAGANVLTF	TGTGCCAGCAGCGCTCAGACAGGGGGCGCTGGGGCCAACGTCCTGACTTTC
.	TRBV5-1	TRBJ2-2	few	CASSLVEANTGELFF	TGCGCCAGCAGCTTGGTGGAAGCGAACACCGGGGAGCTGTTTTTT
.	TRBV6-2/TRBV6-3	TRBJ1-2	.	CASSSLAPLIPRFGGYTF	TGTGCCAGCAGTTCTCTGGCCCCGCTCATACCTAGGTTTGGCGGCTACACCTTC
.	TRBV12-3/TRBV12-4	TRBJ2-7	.	CASRPSGTSPYEQYF	TGTGCCAGCAGACCTTCCGGGACAAGTCCCTACGAGCAGTACTTC
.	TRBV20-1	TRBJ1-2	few	CSAPAGTDYGYTF	TGCAGTGCCCCCGCCGGGACGGACTATGGCTACACCTTC
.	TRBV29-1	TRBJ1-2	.	CSVGGATGYTF	TGCAGTGTGGGGGGGGCGACTGGCTACACCTTC
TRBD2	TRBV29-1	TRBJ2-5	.	CSMERGGSLRETQYF	TGCAGCATGGAGCGGGGGGGCTCGCTCCGAGAGACCCAGTACTTC
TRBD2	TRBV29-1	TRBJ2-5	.	CSVESFAGGQETQYF	TGCAGCGTTGAATCGTTTGCGGGAGGCCAAGAGACCCAGTACTTC
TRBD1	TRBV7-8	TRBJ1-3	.	CASSAPGQGITGNTVYF	TGTGCCAGCAGCGCCCCGGGACAGGGGATTACTGGAAACACCGTATATTTT
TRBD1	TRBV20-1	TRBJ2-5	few	CSARDGQGAEETQYF	TGCAGTGCTAGAGATGGGCAGGGGGCGGAGGAGACCCAGTACTTC
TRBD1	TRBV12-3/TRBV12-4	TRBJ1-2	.	CASSFDRAPINYGYTF	TGTGCCAGCAGTTTTGACAGGGCCCCAATAAACTATGGCTACACCTTC
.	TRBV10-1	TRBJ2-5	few	CASSESSAGTQETQYF	TGCGCCAGCAGTGAATCTTCGGCAGGGACCCAAGAGACCCAGTACTTC
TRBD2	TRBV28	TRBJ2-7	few	CASSPPSGGTYEQYF	TGTGCCAGCAGCCCCCCTAGCGGGGGCACCTACGAGCAGTACTTC
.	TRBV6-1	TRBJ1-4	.	CASSLQKSTNEKLFF	TGTGCCAGCAGTTTACAGAAATCAACTAATGAAAAACTGTTTTTT
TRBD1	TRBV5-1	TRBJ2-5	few	CASSLPIRTGEETQYF	TGCGCCAGCAGCTTACCGATTAGGACAGGGGAGGAGACCCAGTACTTC
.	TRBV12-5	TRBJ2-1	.	CASGPPLQGRGYNEQFF	TGTGCTAGTGGTCCCCCCCTACAGGGGAGGGGTTACAATGAGCAGTTCTTC
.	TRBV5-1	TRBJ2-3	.	CASSLVSGTSTDTQYF	TGCGCCAGCAGCTTGGTGAGCGGTACTAGCACAGATACGCAGTATTTT
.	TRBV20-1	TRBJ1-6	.	CSARPLSGKDNSPLHF	TGCAGTGCTAGGCCACTCTCCGGGAAGGATAATTCACCCCTCCACTTT
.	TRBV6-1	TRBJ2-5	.	CASSESKGPQYF	TGTGCCAGCAGTGAAAGTAAGGGGCCCCAGTACTTC
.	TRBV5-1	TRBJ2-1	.	CASSLPPSRGSNEQFF	TGCGCCAGCAGCTTGCCCCCCAGCCGGGGGTCCAATGAGCAGTTCTTC
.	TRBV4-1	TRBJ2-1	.	CASSQGDFNEQFF	TGCGCCAGCAGCCAAGGGGACTTCAATGAGCAGTTCTTC
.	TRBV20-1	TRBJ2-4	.	CSARDPIAKNIQYF	TGCAGTGCTAGAGATCCCATAGCCAAAAACATTCAGTACTTC
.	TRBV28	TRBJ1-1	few	CASSFRFVTVNTEAFF	TGTGCCAGCAGTTTTCGATTCGTGACGGTGAACACTGAAGCTTTCTTT
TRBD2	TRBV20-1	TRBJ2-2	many	CSARKRGGHNTGELFF	TGCAGTGCTAGGAAGCGGGGGGGCCATAACACCGGGGAGCTGTTTTTT
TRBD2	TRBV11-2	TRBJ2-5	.	CASSLSLAGAQETQYF	TGTGCCAGCAGCTTAAGTCTAGCGGGGGCCCAAGAGACCCAGTACTTC
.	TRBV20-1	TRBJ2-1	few	CSARDGRAGSEQFF	TGCAGTGCTAGAGATGGGCGGGCCGGGAGTGAGCAGTTCTTC
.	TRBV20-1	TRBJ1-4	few	CSAPGPTSEKLFF	TGCAGTGCCCCCGGTCCCACGAGTGAAAAACTGTTTTTT
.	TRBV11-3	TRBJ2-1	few	CASSLGIYNEQFF	TGTGCCAGCAGCCTCGGGATCTACAATGAGCAGTTCTTC
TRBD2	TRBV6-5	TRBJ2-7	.	CASHRGGTSYEQYF	TGTGCCAGCCACCGCGGGGGGACAAGCTACGAGCAGTACTTC
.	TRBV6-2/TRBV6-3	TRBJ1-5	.	CASSPWVGRSDQPQHF	TGTGCCAGCAGTCCTTGGGTGGGGAGAAGCGATCAGCCCCAGCATTTT
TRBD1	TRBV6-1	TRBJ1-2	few	CASRTGMNYGYTF	TGTGCCAGCAGGACAGGGATGAACTATGGCTACACCTTC
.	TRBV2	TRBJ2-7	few	CASYTGPSYEQYF	TGTGCCAGCTATACAGGGCCATCCTACGAGCAGTACTTC
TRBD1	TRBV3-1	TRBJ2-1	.	CASSQTPRDRGLGEQFF	TGTGCCAGCAGCCAGACGCCCCGGGACAGGGGGCTGGGTGAGCAGTTCTTC
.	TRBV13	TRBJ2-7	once	CASGPWGAAYEQYF	TGTGCCAGCGGTCCTTGGGGCGCCGCCTACGAGCAGTACTTC
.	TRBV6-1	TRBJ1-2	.	CASSDGGQRYTF	TGTGCCAGCAGTGATGGGGGGCAGCGCTACACCTTC
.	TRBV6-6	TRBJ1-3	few	CASRPQVNSGNTIYF	TGTGCCAGCAGGCCACAGGTTAACTCTGGAAACACCATATATTTT
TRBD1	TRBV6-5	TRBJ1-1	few	CASSTGTGAFF	TGTGCCAGCAGCACCGGGACAGGGGCTTTCTTT
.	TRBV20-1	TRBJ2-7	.	CSARAESYEQYF	TGCAGTGCTAGAGCGGAATCCTACGAGCAGTACTTC
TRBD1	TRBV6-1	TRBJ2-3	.	CASSGADRVFADTQYF	TGTGCCAGCAGTGGAGCCGACAGGGTATTTGCAGATACGCAGTATTTT
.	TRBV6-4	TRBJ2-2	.	CASSATSPGELFF	TGTGCCAGCAGCGCCACTAGTCCCGGGGAGCTGTTTTTT
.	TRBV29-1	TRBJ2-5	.	CSVDGLIQETQYF	TGCAGCGTTGACGGGTTGATCCAAGAGACCCAGTACTTC
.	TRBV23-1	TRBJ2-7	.	CAGREGPALSYEQYF	TGCGCCGGCCGAGAAGGTCCAGCACTTTCCTACGAGCAGTACTTC
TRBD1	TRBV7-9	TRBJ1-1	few	CASSFQPGQGETEAFF	TGTGCCAGCAGCTTTCAACCGGGACAGGGTGAAACTGAAGCTTTCTTT
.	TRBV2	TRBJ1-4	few	CASSPLSRGHEKLFF	TGTGCCAGCAGTCCCCTATCCCGAGGGCATGAAAAACTGTTTTTT
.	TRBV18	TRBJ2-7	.	CASSPGTTLAYEQYF	TGTGCCAGCTCACCTGGGACAACCCTAGCCTACGAGCAGTACTTC
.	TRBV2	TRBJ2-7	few	CASVEGTGTGEQYF	TGTGCCAGCGTCGAGGGCACAGGTACGGGTGAGCAGTACTTC
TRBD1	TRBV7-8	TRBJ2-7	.	CASSQAPGGKQYF	TGTGCCAGCAGCCAAGCGCCAGGGGGCAAGCAGTACTTC
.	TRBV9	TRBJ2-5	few	CASSVAAGGRETQYF	TGTGCCAGCAGCGTAGCAGCCGGGGGGCGAGAGACCCAGTACTTC
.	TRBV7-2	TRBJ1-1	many	CASSLMGAMNTEAFF	TGTGCCAGCAGCTTAATGGGGGCGATGAACACTGAAGCTTTCTTT
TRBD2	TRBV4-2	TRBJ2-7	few	CASSQDRPAGGYEQYF	TGTGCCAGCAGCCAAGATCGCCCAGCGGGGGGCTACGAGCAGTACTTC
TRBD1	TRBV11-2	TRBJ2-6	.	CASSLTGTGRPGANVLTF	TGTGCCAGCAGCTTAACCGGGACAGGGAGACCTGGGGCCAACGTCCTGACTTTC
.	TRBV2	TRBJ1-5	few	CASSAGGRQPQHF	TGTGCCAGCTCCGCTGGGGGGCGTCAGCCCCAGCATTTT